The rows below give T cell receptor beta chains drawn from one sample of a study of T cell repertoires in cytomegalovirus infection. Using its own MiXCR run on the reads, TCRdb lists one record per CDR3 protein. The table shows about 130,000 distinct CDR3 sequences, with 20% to 30% occurring only once. No antigen has been assigned to these receptors. The material sequenced was PBMCs, sequenced either directly or after in vitro stimulation (not recorded which). The source is a human donor in good health (CMV status not recorded). Some clones in this sample may be carry-over from other donors' samples. The CDR3 runs from the conserved cysteine through the conserved F or W. The order of the fields is D gene, CDR3 length, J gene, clone size, V gene, CDR3 DNA, CDR3 protein. D genes are given only for firm matches. Some rows have no size entry. The others give once, few or many, or a class for an expanded clone.

D: -
length: 12
J: TRBJ2-1
size: -
V: TRBV10-3
DNA: TGTGCCATCGGTGCGAGCTGGGGTGAGCAGTTCTTC
CDR3: CAIGASWGEQFF

D: -
length: 14
J: TRBJ2-1
size: -
V: TRBV19
DNA: TGTGCCAGTAGTATGCCTTTCTCCTACAATGAGCAGTTCTTC
CDR3: CASSMPFSYNEQFF

D: TRBD2
length: 16
J: TRBJ2-3
size: few
V: TRBV6-1
DNA: TGTGCCAGCAGGCTCAATAGCGGGATTCGCACAGATACGCAGTATTTT
CDR3: CASRLNSGIRTDTQYF

D: -
length: 13
J: TRBJ1-1
size: -
V: TRBV7-9
DNA: TGTGCCAGCAGTCTTATGTCAGGAACTGAAGCTTTCTTT
CDR3: CASSLMSGTEAFF

D: TRBD1
length: 16
J: TRBJ2-7
size: -
V: TRBV28
DNA: TGTGCCAGCAGTTTGGCTGGAACAGGGGGCTCCTACGAGCAGTACTTC
CDR3: CASSLAGTGGSYEQYF

D: TRBD2
length: 14
J: TRBJ2-3
size: -
V: TRBV12-3/TRBV12-4
DNA: TGTGCCAGCAGGACAACTAGCGCCCTTGATACGCAGTATTTT
CDR3: CASRTTSALDTQYF

D: -
length: 16
J: TRBJ2-1
size: many
V: TRBV7-2
DNA: TGTGCCAGCAGCTCCTTGTGGGAGACGATCTACAATGAGCAGTTCTTC
CDR3: CASSSLWETIYNEQFF

D: -
length: 12
J: TRBJ2-5
size: few
V: TRBV7-3
DNA: TGTGCCAGCAGCTTCATTGGGGGGACCCAGTACTTC
CDR3: CASSFIGGTQYF

D: -
length: 12
J: TRBJ2-3
size: few
V: TRBV28
DNA: TGTGCCAGCAGTATTTACACAGATACGCAGTATTTT
CDR3: CASSIYTDTQYF

D: -
length: 14
J: TRBJ1-1
size: many
V: TRBV7-8
DNA: TGTGCCAGCAGCTTTTGGACACTGAACACTGAAGCTTTCTTT
CDR3: CASSFWTLNTEAFF

D: TRBD2
length: 17
J: TRBJ2-3
size: many
V: TRBV7-2
DNA: TGTGCCAGCAGCCCCAGACTAGCGGGATATCACACAGATACGCAGTATTTT
CDR3: CASSPRLAGYHTDTQYF